This T cell receptor (beta chain) was retrieved from a study of blood T cell repertoires in COVID-19. There are 18 residues in the CDR3. V was trimmed by 0 bases and J by 0 bases, leaving 15 bases between them. Germline V CDR1 and CDR2: LNHDA, SQIVND (reference sequence). Produced via immunoSEQ multiplex PCR; TCRdb's table is partial and in-frame only. The data contain about 320,000 clones, around 88% of them singletons. This TCR was sampled from a woman in her twenties or thirties with COVID-19, enrolled during active disease. The chain recombines TRBV19 with TRBJ2-4, with D perhaps matching TRBD2 (5 bases). The sequenced sample was peripheral blood. The CDR3 coding sequence is TGTGCCAGTAGTATAGATCGGGCGGGCGCCCTAGCCAAAAACATTCAGTACTTC. Its protein is CASSIDRAGALAKNIQYF.